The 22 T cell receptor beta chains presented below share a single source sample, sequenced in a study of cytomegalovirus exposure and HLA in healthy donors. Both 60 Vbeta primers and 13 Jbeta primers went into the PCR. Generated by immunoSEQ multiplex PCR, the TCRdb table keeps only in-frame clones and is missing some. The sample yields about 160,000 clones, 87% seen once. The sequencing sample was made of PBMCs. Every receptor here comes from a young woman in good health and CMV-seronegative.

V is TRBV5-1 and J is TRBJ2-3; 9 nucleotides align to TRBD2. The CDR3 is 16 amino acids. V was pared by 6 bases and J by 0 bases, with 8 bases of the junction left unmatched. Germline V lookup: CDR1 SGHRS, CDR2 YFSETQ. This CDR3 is CASNQREVSSTDTQYF. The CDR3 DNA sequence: TGCGCCAGCAATCAGCGGGAGGTATCTAGCACAGATACGCAGTATTTT.

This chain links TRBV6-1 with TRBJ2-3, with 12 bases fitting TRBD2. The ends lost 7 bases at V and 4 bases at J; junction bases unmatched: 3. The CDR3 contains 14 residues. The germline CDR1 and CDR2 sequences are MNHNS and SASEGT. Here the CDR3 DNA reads TGTGCCAGCAAGGCTAGCGGGGGGGCAGATACGCAGTATTTT. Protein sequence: CASKASGGADTQYF.

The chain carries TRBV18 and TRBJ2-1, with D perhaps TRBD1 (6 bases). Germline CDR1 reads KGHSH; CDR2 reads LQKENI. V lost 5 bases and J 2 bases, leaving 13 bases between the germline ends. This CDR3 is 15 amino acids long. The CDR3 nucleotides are TGTGCCAGCTCATCGCGACAGGATCCCTACAATGAGCAGTTCTTC. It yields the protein CASSSRQDPYNEQFF.

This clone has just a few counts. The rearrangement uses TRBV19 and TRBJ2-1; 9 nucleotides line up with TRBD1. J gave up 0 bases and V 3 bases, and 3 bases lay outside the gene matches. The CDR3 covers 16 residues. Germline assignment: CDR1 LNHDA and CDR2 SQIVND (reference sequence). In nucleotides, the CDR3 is TGTGCCAGTAGTATCGGACAGGGGAGCTCCTACAATGAGCAGTTCTTC. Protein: CASSIGQGSSYNEQFF.

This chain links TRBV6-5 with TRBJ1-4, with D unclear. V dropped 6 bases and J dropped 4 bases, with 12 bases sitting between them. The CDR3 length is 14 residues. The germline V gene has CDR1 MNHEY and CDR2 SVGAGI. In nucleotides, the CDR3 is TGTGCCAGCAGGTATAGCCGGCTTAATGAAAAACTGTTTTTT. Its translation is CASRYSRLNEKLFF.

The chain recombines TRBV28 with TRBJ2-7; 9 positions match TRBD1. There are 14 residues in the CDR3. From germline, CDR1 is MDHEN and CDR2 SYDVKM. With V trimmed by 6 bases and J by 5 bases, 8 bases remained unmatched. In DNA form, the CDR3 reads TGTGCCAGCAGATCTCCACAGGGGGCGAACGAGCAGTACTTC. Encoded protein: CASRSPQGANEQYF.

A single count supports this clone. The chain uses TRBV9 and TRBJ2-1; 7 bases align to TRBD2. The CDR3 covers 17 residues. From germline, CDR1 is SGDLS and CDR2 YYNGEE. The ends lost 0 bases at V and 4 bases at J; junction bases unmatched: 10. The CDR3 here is CASSVAWAGAAYNEQFF. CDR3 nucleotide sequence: TGTGCCAGCAGCGTAGCCTGGGCGGGAGCGGCTTACAATGAGCAGTTCTTC.

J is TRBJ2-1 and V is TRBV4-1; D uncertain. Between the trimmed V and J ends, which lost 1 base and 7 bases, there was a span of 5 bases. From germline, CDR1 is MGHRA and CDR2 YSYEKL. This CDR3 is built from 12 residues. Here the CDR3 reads CASSQARNEQFF. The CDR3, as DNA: TGCGCCAGCAGCCAAGCGAGGAATGAGCAGTTCTTC.

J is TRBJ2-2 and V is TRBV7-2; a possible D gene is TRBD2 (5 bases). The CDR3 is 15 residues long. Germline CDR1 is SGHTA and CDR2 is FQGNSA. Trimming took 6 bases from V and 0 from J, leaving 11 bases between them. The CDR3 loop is CASRGMRANTGELFF. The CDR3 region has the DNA TGTGCCAGCAGGGGTATGAGGGCGAACACCGGGGAGCTGTTTTTT.

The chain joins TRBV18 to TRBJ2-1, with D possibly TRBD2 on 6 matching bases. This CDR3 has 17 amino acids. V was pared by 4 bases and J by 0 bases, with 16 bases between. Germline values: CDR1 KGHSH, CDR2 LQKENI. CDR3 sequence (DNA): TGTGCCAGCTCACTAGGACTAACCACGAGCTCCTACAATGAGCAGTTCTTC. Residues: CASSLGLTTSSYNEQFF.

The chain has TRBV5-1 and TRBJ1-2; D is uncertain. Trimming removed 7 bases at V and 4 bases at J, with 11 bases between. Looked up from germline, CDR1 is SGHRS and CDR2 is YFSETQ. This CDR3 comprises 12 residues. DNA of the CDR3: TGCGCCAGCTCAGACGGGATCTATGGCTACACCTTC. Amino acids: CASSDGIYGYTF.

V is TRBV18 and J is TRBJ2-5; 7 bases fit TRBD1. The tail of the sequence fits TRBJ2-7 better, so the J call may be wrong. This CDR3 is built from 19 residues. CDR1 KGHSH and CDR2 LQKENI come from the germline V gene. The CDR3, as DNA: TGTGCCAGCTCACGGATCCCCGGCCTTGGGCAGGGGGTTAGCTACGAGCAGTACTTC. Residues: CASSRIPGLGQGVSYEQYF.

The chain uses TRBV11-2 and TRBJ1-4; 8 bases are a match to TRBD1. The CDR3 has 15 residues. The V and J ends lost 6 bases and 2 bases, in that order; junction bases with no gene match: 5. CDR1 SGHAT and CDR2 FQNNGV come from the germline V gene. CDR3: CASRGQGQTNEKLFF. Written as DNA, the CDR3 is TGTGCCAGCAGAGGACAGGGACAGACTAATGAAAAACTGTTTTTT.

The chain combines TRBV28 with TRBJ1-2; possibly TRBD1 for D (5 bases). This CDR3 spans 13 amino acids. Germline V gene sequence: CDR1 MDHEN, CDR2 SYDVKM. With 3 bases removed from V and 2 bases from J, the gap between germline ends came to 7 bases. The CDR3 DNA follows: TGTGCCAGCAGTTTCAAGGGGAACTATGGCTACACCTTC. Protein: CASSFKGNYGYTF.

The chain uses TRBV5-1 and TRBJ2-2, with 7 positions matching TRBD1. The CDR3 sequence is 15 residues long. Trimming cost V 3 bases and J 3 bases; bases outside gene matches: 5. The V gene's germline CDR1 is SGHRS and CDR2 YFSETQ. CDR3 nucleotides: TGCGCCAGCAGCTCGAGGACAGGAGACACCGGGGAGCTGTTTTTT. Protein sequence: CASSSRTGDTGELFF.

This CDR3 is CASSLDPGVGTDTQYF. Here the CDR3 DNA reads TGCGCCAGCAGCTTGGATCCGGGAGTCGGCACAGATACGCAGTATTTT. J is TRBJ2-3 and V is TRBV5-1; D perhaps matches TRBD2 (6 bases). The V end lost 0 bases, the J end lost 1 base, and 12 bases lay between the germline ends. Germline V gene data show CDR1 as SGHRS and CDR2 as YFSETQ. The CDR3 length is 16 residues.

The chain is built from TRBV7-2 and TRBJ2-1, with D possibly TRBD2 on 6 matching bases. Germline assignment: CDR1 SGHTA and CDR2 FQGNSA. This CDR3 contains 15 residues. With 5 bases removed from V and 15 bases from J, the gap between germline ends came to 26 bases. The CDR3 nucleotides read TGTGCCAGCAGCGCAGCAGGTCGGGGACTGGAATGGGGGTTCTTC. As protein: CASSAAGRGLEWGFF.

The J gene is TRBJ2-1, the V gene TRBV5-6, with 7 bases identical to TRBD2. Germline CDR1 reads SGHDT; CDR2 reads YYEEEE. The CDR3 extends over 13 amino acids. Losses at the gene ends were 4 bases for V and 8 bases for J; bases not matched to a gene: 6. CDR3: CASSRRGGDEQFF. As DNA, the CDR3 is TGTGCCAGCAGCAGACGGGGAGGGGATGAGCAGTTCTTC.

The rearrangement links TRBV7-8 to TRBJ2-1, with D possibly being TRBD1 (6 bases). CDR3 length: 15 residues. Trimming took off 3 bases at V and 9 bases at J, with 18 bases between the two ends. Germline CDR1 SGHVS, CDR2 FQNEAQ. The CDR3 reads CASSFRQVQGREQFF. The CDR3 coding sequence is TGTGCCAGCAGCTTCAGACAGGTCCAAGGACGTGAGCAGTTCTTC.

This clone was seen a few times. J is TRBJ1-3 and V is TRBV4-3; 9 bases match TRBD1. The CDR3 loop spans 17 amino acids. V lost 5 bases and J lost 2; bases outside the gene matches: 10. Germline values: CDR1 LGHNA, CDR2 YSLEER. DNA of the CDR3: TGCGCCAGCAGCAAAACGGCACAGGGGGCTACTGGAAACACCATATATTTT. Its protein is CASSKTAQGATGNTIYF.

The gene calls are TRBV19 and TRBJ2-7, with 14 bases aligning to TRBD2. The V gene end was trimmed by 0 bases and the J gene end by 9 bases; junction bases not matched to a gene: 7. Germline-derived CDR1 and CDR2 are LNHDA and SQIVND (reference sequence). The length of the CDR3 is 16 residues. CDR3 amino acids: CASSIDPGLAGVLQYF. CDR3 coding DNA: TGTGCCAGTAGTATAGACCCGGGACTAGCGGGAGTATTGCAGTACTTC.

The CDR3 DNA follows: TGTGCCAGCAGTCGCCGGGGGGGCCAAGAGACCCAGTACTTC. Protein sequence: CASSRRGGQETQYF. This chain uses TRBV6-1 with TRBJ2-5; TRBD2 agrees at 8 bases. V lost 5 bases to trimming and J lost 1 base; unmatched junction nucleotides: 3. There are 14 residues in the CDR3. Per the germline V gene, CDR1 is MNHNS and CDR2 is SASEGT.